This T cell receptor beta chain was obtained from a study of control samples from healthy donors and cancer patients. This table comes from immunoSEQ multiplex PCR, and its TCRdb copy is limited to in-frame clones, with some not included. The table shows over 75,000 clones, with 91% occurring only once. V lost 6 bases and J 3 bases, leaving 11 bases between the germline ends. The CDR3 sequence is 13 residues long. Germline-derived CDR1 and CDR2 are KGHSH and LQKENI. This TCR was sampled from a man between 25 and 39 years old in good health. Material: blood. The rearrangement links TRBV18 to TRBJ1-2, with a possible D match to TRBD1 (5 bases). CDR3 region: CASSLETDYGYTF. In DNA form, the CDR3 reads TGTGCCAGCTCTCTAGAGACAGACTATGGCTACACCTTC.